The 5 T cell receptor beta chains below were found in one sample sequenced in a study of T-cell reconstitution after alpha-beta-depleted transplantation in children. Unique molecular identifiers were incorporated when the TCRbeta library was constructed. TCRdb itself ran the PCR reads through MiXCR, one entry per CDR3 protein. Of 140,000 or so distinct CDR3 sequences listed, about 9% were seen once; the top ten hold 18%. Sequencing was performed on PBMCs, mostly from graft donor cells, taken 180 days after TCRalphabeta/CD19-depleted stem cell transplant. The source is a female patient between 2 and 10 years old who had a stem cell transplant for congenital amegakaryocytic thrombocytopenia, so the T cells may come from the graft donor.

This clonotype was seen more than once but under ten times. One end of the junction varies from germline; a read error may be responsible. CDR3 residues: CASSWGQHSGANGLTF. The CDR3 DNA reads as TGTGCCAGCAGCTGGGGACAGCACTCTGGGGCCAACGGCCTGACTTTC. This rearrangement joins TRBV7-9 to TRBJ2-6, with 7 bases fitting TRBD1. The CDR3 has 16 residues. CDR1 is SEHNR, CDR2 FQNEAQ, per germline (reference sequence). Complete variable domain (other parts from reference TRBV7-9 and TRBJ2-6): DTGVSQNPRHKITKRGQNVTFRCDPISEHNRLYWYRQTLGQGPEFLTYFQNEAQLEKSRLLSDRFSAERPKGSFSTLEIQRTEQGDSAMYLCASSWGQHSGANGLTFGAGSRLTVL.

This clonotype was observed a handful of times. The CDR3 spells CSAISGVSSYNEQFF. The DNA for the CDR3 is TGCAGTGCCATTAGCGGTGTGAGCTCCTACAATGAGCAGTTCTTC. This chain uses TRBV20-1 with TRBJ2-1; possible D gene TRBD2, 6 bases. Trimming took 6 bases from V and 0 from J, leaving 15 bases between them. The CDR3 loop spans 15 amino acids. Germline V lookup: CDR1 DFQATT, CDR2 SNEGSKA (reference sequence).

There are many counts of this clonotype. The chain joins TRBV3-1 to TRBJ2-2; possible D gene TRBD2, 6 bases. There are 16 residues in the CDR3. The germline V gene encodes CDR1 LGHDT and CDR2 YNNKEL (reference sequence). Trimming stripped 2 bases from V and 6 bases from J, with 16 bases between. CDR3 bases: TGTGCCAGCAGCCAATATGGTGACGGGAGACCCGGGGAGCTGTTTTTT. As protein: CASSQYGDGRPGELFF.

This clonotype was seen ten or more times. The V gene is TRBV20-1, the J gene TRBJ2-5; D gene ambiguous. The ends were cut back, 1 base at V and 4 bases at J, with 10 bases in the middle. Germline CDR1 DFQATT, CDR2 SNEGSKA (reference sequence). The CDR3 totals 13 residues. CDR3 DNA sequence: TGCAGTGCTAGAGTCCCGGTAGGAGAGACCCAGTACTTC. It is translated as CSARVPVGETQYF.

This clonotype showed up many times. V usage is TRBV18 and J usage is TRBJ2-5; D might be TRBD2 (5 bases). The CDR3 extends over 13 amino acids. V lost 3 bases, J lost 5 bases, and 10 bases lay in between. The germline CDR1 and CDR2 sequences are KGHSH and LQKENI. CDR3 DNA sequence: TGTGCCAGCTCACCCGGGATGGTGGAGACCCAGTACTTC. It specifies CASSPGMVETQYF.